This TCR beta chain came from a study of CD8 T cells in ankylosing spondylitis. The study, taken as a whole, reports: Certain motif variants had earlier been reported in reactive arthritis synovial fluid and blood. What appeared characteristic of ankylosing spondylitis blood was a TCR beta motif of about eight highly homologous variants.

Details on this clonotype: Its target is not known. Possible read error: a much larger clone is one base away.

Per germline, CDR1 SGHRS and CDR2 YFSETQ. This CDR3 region has 16 residues. With 5 bases clipped from V and 7 bases from J, the junction kept 10 bases outside the gene matches. Library preparation for TCR beta used quantitative 5'-RACE with molecular barcodes. TCRdb called the 5' RACE reads again in MiXCR, with one record for every CDR3 protein. Among some 150,000 distinct CDR3 sequences, approximately 10% were seen once, and the ten largest hold roughly 4%. This TCR was sampled from a female donor with ankylosing spondylitis or in good health (not recorded which). The genes are TRBV5-1 and TRBJ2-2; TRBD2 matches 11 bases. The sample consisted of blood, either unsorted or a sorted T cell fraction (not recorded which). The CDR3 spells CASRNLLAGGRGELFF. In DNA form, the CDR3 reads TGCGCCAGCAGGAACCTCCTAGCGGGGGGTCGCGGGGAGCTGTTTTTT.